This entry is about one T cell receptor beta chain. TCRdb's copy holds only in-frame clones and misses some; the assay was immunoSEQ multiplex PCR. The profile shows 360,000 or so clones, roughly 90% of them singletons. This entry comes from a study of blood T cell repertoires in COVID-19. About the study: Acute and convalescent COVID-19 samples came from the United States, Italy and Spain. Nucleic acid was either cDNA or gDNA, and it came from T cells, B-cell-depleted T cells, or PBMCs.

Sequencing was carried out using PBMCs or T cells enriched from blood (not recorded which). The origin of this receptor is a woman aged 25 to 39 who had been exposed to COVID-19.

The CDR3 region has the DNA TGTGCCAGTAGTATTGACAGGGCAAACACCGGGGAGCTGTTTTTT. It codes for CASSIDRANTGELFF. V and J are TRBV19 and TRBJ2-2, with 7 nucleotides matching TRBD1. The CDR3 length is 15 residues. CDR1 LNHDA and CDR2 SQIVND come from the germline V gene (reference sequence). V trimming: 3 bases; J trimming: 2 bases; junction bases outside the gene matches: 3.